This T cell receptor (beta chain) was retrieved from a study of T cell responses to AZD1222 COVID-19 vaccine. Germline assignment: CDR1 SEHNR and CDR2 FQNEAQ (reference sequence). The CDR3 runs to 14 residues. Germline trimming cut 3 bases from V and 5 bases from J; bases unmatched to any gene: 4. A word on this clone: Its specificity is not known.

Repertoires were generated with immunoSEQ multiplex PCR, while TCRdb's copy carries only in-frame clones and drops some. The sample has 130,000 to 150,000 clones; roughly 87% are singletons. General study results and limits: Only five or six AZD1222 recipients were seropositive at baseline. Spike as a whole was targeted by vaccine-associated CD4 TCRs, dominant at 160-218 and 743-854. Samples come after the peak T cell response, not at day 14.

This rearrangement joins TRBV7-9 to TRBJ2-1, with TRBD1 matching over 7 bases. Here the sequenced sample was peripheral blood, taken 28 days after the second dose of the MenACWY control vaccine. The TCR comes from an adult who received the MenACWY meningococcal vaccine as a control. Here the CDR3 DNA reads TGTGCCAGCAGCTTGAGGGGGCTCGACAATGAGCAGTTCTTC. It yields the protein CASSLRGLDNEQFF.